The 24 T cell receptor beta chains in this list originate from one sample, sequenced in a study of blood T cell repertoires in COVID-19. Clones were read by immunoSEQ multiplex PCR, and TCRdb kept only the in-frame ones, dropping some. Counted here are about 210,000 clones, approximately 80% occurring once; the ten biggest clones make up over 10%. Specimen: peripheral blood. These TCRs come from a human donor in a cohort sampled during active COVID-19.

This clone was seen a handful of times. The chain combines TRBV23-1 with TRBJ2-7, with 11 positions matching TRBD1. TRBV23-1 is annotated as an ORF whose role is uncertain. The V segment lost 4 bases and the J segment 4 bases; nucleotides outside the gene matches: 9. The CDR3 sequence is 16 residues long. The CDR3 protein is CASSRLTGTGGYEQYF. As DNA, the CDR3 is TGCGCCAGCAGTCGCCTTACCGGGACAGGGGGATACGAGCAGTACTTC.

The rearrangement joins TRBV6-1 to TRBJ1-3; D unresolved. The CDR3 covers 14 residues. Trimming left V 3 bases short and J 0 bases short, with 6 bases between. The V gene's germline CDR1 is MNHNS and CDR2 SASEGT. The CDR3 bases are TGTGCCAGCAGTGAGAGTCTCTCTGGAAACACCATATATTTT. Amino acids: CASSESLSGNTIYF.

The chain couples TRBV11-2 to TRBJ1-6; possible D gene TRBD1, 5 bases. Germline V gene data show CDR1 as SGHAT and CDR2 as FQNNGV. The CDR3 runs 14 residues. V was clipped by 2 bases and J by 8 bases, with 10 bases between them. In nucleotides, the CDR3 is TGTGCCAGCAGCTTATTCACCAGGGATTCACCCCTCCACTTT. It translates to CASSLFTRDSPLHF.

The chain has TRBV28 and TRBJ2-1; 9 bases fit TRBD2. Trimming removed 3 bases from V and 0 bases from J; junction bases left unmatched: 3. This CDR3 comprises 16 residues. CDR1 is MDHEN, CDR2 SYDVKM, per germline. CDR3 bases: TGTGCCAGCAGTTTGTCTAGCGGGATCTCCTACAATGAGCAGTTCTTC. It translates to CASSLSSGISYNEQFF.

CDR3 in amino acids: CASSLGGQDSPLHF. DNA of the CDR3: TGTGCCAGCAGCTTGGGGGGACAAGACTCACCCCTCCACTTT. The chain carries TRBV5-6 and TRBJ1-6; a weak D match, TRBD1 (6 bases). V lost 0 bases, J lost 10 bases, and 11 bases lay in between. This CDR3 region has 14 residues. Germline CDR1 reads SGHDT; CDR2 reads YYEEEE.

This clone was observed a single time. This chain connects TRBV2 to TRBJ2-6; 8 bases line up with TRBD1. CDR1 and CDR2 from the germline V gene are SNHLY and FYNNEI. The CDR3 totals 18 residues. V was pared by 7 bases and J by 1 base, with 12 bases of the junction left unmatched. In DNA form, the CDR3 reads TGTGCCAGCAACCAGGGAACAGGGGGTCGGTCTGGGGCCAACGTCCTGACTTTC. Protein sequence: CASNQGTGGRSGANVLTF.

The chain has TRBV24-1 and TRBJ2-7; 9 nucleotides align to TRBD1. This CDR3 is built from 13 residues. J was trimmed by 2 bases and V by 9 bases; bases with no gene match: 4. The germline V gene encodes CDR1 KGHDR and CDR2 SFDVKD. The CDR3: CATARQGAYEQYF. Written as DNA, the CDR3 is TGTGCCACCGCTAGACAGGGGGCCTACGAGCAGTACTTC.

The genes are TRBV28 and TRBJ1-4; D remains unclear. Trimming took 5 bases from V and 7 from J, leaving 8 bases between them. There are 12 residues in the CDR3. The V gene's germline CDR1 is MDHEN and CDR2 SYDVKM. The CDR3: CASSKSLEKLFF. For the CDR3, the DNA is TGTGCCAGCAGTAAGAGTCTTGAAAAACTGTTTTTT.

This clone showed up just once. The rearrangement links TRBV7-9 to TRBJ1-2; 7 nucleotides line up with TRBD1. CDR1 is SEHNR, CDR2 FQNEAQ, per germline (reference sequence). This CDR3 has 15 residues. V trimming: 8 bases; J trimming: 9 bases; junction bases outside the gene matches: 18. The CDR3 DNA follows: TGTGCCAGCGGACTTCCTGCCTCAGGGGGATTGAGCTACACCTTC. It is translated as CASGLPASGGLSYTF.

CDR3 DNA: TGTGCCAGCAGCTTGGGACAGGAGAACACCGGGGAGCTGTTTTTT. It is translated as CASSLGQENTGELFF. The V gene is TRBV5-8, the J gene TRBJ2-2; tentative D call: TRBD1 (6 bases). This CDR3 contains 15 residues. V was trimmed by 0 bases and J by 1 base, leaving 7 bases between them. CDR1 is SGHTS, CDR2 YDEGEE, per germline.

V is TRBV7-2 and J is TRBJ1-3; TRBD1 aligns across 7 bases. CDR1 and CDR2 (germline): SGHTA, FQGNSA. The CDR3 has 15 residues. V gave up 1 base and J gave up 2 bases; unmatched junction bases: 2. CDR3 bases: TGTGCCAGCAGCTTAGAAACAGGGGCTGGAAACACCATATATTTT. Residues: CASSLETGAGNTIYF.

V and J are TRBV11-3 and TRBJ2-6; D remains ambiguous. CDR1 is SGHNT and CDR2 is YENEEA in the germline V gene. This CDR3 contains 20 residues. The V end lost 3 bases, the J end lost 0 bases, and 21 bases lay between the germline ends. CDR3 bases: TGTGCCAGCAGCTTGTCCCAAAAGTACCCTACTCCCTCTGGGGCCAACGTCCTGACTTTC. This sequence encodes CASSLSQKYPTPSGANVLTF.

This sequence joins TRBV10-3 and TRBJ2-2, with D maybe TRBD1 (6 bases). The CDR3 length is 16 residues. Trimming took off 6 bases at V and 4 bases at J, with 18 bases between the two ends. Per the germline V gene, CDR1 is ENHRY and CDR2 is SYGVKD. The CDR3 bases are TGTGCCATCAGCCGGGACACCACGAGGGTCACCGGGGAGCTGTTTTTT. This gives the protein CAISRDTTRVTGELFF.

In its sample, this clone was seen once. The V gene is TRBV5-6, the J gene TRBJ1-4, with 7 bases matching TRBD1. After removal of 3 bases from V and 7 bases from J, the junction contained 6 bases not matched to a gene. This CDR3 has 14 amino acids. Looked up from germline, CDR1 is SGHDT and CDR2 is YYEEEE. CDR3 nucleotides: TGTGCCAGCAGCTCCACAGGGGTCGGTGAAAAACTGTTTTTT. It is translated as CASSSTGVGEKLFF.

The chain recombines TRBV5-1 with TRBJ1-2; D perhaps matches TRBD1 (5 bases). Per germline, CDR1 SGHRS and CDR2 YFSETQ. The CDR3 length is 12 residues. V gave up 4 bases and J gave up 6 bases, with 10 bases separating them. The CDR3 DNA reads TGCGCCAGCAGCGAGACAGAAGATGGCTACACCTTC. Translated, it gives CASSETEDGYTF.

The chain employs TRBV11-2 and TRBJ1-6; 9 bases are shared with TRBD1. After removal of 8 bases from V and 10 bases from J, the junction contained 6 bases not matched to a gene. The V gene's germline CDR1 is SGHAT and CDR2 FQNNGV. This CDR3 region has 13 residues. The CDR3 sequence: CASGTGTRSPLHF. Here the CDR3 DNA reads TGTGCCAGCGGGACAGGGACCCGGTCACCCCTCCACTTT.

The rearrangement uses TRBV19 and TRBJ2-7, with a possible D match to TRBD2 (5 bases). Trimming removed 1 base from V and 5 bases from J, with 18 bases in between. Per the germline V gene, CDR1 is LNHDA and CDR2 is SQIVND (reference sequence). The CDR3 contains 16 residues. CDR3 DNA sequence: TGTGCCAGTAGTATAGGGGTGGGAGACCTATCCCACGAGCAGTACTTC. This sequence encodes CASSIGVGDLSHEQYF.

The rearrangement joins TRBV3-1 (or the pseudogene TRBV3-2) to TRBJ1-3; D is ambiguous. The CDR3 has 14 amino acids. The germline CDR1 and CDR2 sequences are LGHDT and YNNKEL (reference sequence). V shed 4 bases and J shed 0 bases, with 7 bases lying between them. The CDR3 is CASSREVSGNTIYF. DNA of the CDR3: TGTGCCAGCAGCCGGGAGGTCTCTGGAAACACCATATATTTT.

This rearrangement joins TRBV7-9 to TRBJ2-1; D is perhaps TRBD1 (5 bases). V was trimmed by 2 bases and J by 4 bases, leaving 9 bases between them. The CDR3 spans 14 residues. Germline V gene data show CDR1 as SEHNR and CDR2 as FQNEAQ (reference sequence). The CDR3 region has the DNA TGTGCCAGCAGCTTAACACAGGCATACAATGAGCAGTTCTTC. This sequence encodes CASSLTQAYNEQFF. The complete variable domain, with remaining parts taken from reference TRBV7-9 and TRBJ2-1, reads DTGVSQNPRHKITKRGQNVTFRCDPISEHNRLYWYRQTLGQGPEFLTYFQNEAQLEKSRLLSDRFSAERPKGSFSTLEIQRTEQGDSAMYLCASSLTQAYNEQFFGPGTRLTVL.

This rearrangement joins TRBV21-1 to TRBJ1-1; TRBD1 is the table's D call and was not checked against the DNA. TRBV21-1 constitutes a pseudogene. The CDR3 runs to 17 residues. Here the CDR3 reads CASSKPPGQGSDTEAFF. The CDR3 DNA is TGTGCCAGCAGCAAACCTCCGGGACAGGGATCCGACACTGAAGCTTTCTTT.

V and J are TRBV7-3 and TRBJ2-5; TRBD1 agrees at 8 bases. V gave up 2 bases and J gave up 2 bases; unmatched junction bases: 1. Looked up from germline, CDR1 is SGHTA and CDR2 is FQGTGA. There are 14 residues in the CDR3. CDR3 bases: TGTGCCAGCAGCTTATACAGGGGGCAAGAGACCCAGTACTTC. Translating it yields CASSLYRGQETQYF.

The CDR3 DNA reads TGTGCCAGCAGTTTATCGCCCCGACAGCTCGCCCAAGAGACCCAGTACTTC. Translated: CASSLSPRQLAQETQYF. The chain is built from TRBV27 and TRBJ2-5; possibly TRBD1 for D (5 bases). Per germline, CDR1 MNHEY and CDR2 SMNVEV (reference sequence). The CDR3 runs to 17 residues. Trimming stripped 0 bases from V and 1 base from J, with 15 bases between.

This clone was recorded once. This chain joins TRBV19 and TRBJ2-7, with 16 nucleotides matching TRBD2. The germline V gene has CDR1 LNHDA and CDR2 SQIVND (reference sequence). The CDR3 loop spans 18 amino acids. Trimming cost V 4 bases and J 1 base; bases outside gene matches: 7. This CDR3 reads CASSRGLAGGLISYEQYF. As DNA, the CDR3 is TGTGCCAGTAGTAGGGGACTAGCGGGAGGGCTTATTTCCTACGAGCAGTACTTC. The variable domain in full, completed from reference TRBV19 and TRBJ2-7, reads DGGITQSPKYLFRKEGQNVTLSCEQNLNHDAMYWYRQDPGQGLRLIYYSQIVNDFQKGDIAEGYSVSREKKESFPLTVTSAQKNPTAFYLCASSRGLAGGLISYEQYFGPGTRLTVT.

J is TRBJ1-6 and V is TRBV28, with D possibly matching TRBD1 (6 bases). The V end was cut by 4 bases, the J end by 11 bases, with 15 bases between. The CDR3 runs 14 residues. The germline CDR1 and CDR2 sequences are MDHEN and SYDVKM. CDR3 protein: CASSWTAGPTPLHF. The CDR3 DNA follows: TGTGCCAGCAGTTGGACAGCGGGGCCTACACCCCTCCACTTT.